Each of the 13 T cell receptor beta chains below was sequenced from the same sample in a study of response to subunit inactivated influenza vaccine. Each CDR3 protein gets one entry after TCRdb re-called the RT-PCR reads with MiXCR. The sample holds around 320,000 distinct CDR3 sequences, approximately 23% seen once. The sample here was PBMCs from blood, taken approximately 20 months after vaccination. The receptors derive from a man between 45 and 75 years old who received an inactivated influenza vaccine.

The chain joins TRBV12-3 or TRBV12-4 to TRBJ2-3; D not certain. Trimming took off 0 bases at V and 3 bases at J, with 16 bases between the two ends. This CDR3 contains 17 residues. Written as DNA, the CDR3 is TGTGCCAGCAGTTTAGCTCCTCAAAAGGGTGGAACAGATACGCAGTATTTT. Translated, it gives CASSLAPQKGGTDTQYF.

This rearrangement joins TRBV7-2 to TRBJ2-3; D is undetermined. V was shortened by 5 bases and J by 4 bases, with 7 bases between the two germline ends. The CDR3 has 12 residues. Germline V CDR1 and CDR2: SGHTA, FQGNSA. CDR3: CASSQRADTQYF. The CDR3 DNA sequence: TGTGCCAGCAGCCAAAGGGCAGATACGCAGTATTTT.

In its sample, this clonotype was seen a few times. J is TRBJ1-2 and V is TRBV20-1, with 8 nucleotides matching TRBD1. Trimming cost V 6 bases and J 0 bases; bases outside gene matches: 6. In germline, CDR1 is DFQATT, CDR2 SNEGSKA (reference sequence). The CDR3 is made up of 14 amino acids. CDR3: CSASPTGANYGYTF. DNA of the CDR3: TGCAGTGCCTCTCCGACAGGGGCTAACTATGGCTACACCTTC.

The chain uses TRBV20-1 and TRBJ1-2; 7 positions agree with TRBD1. Trimming removed 4 bases from V and 7 bases from J; junction bases left unmatched: 12. The germline V gene has CDR1 DFQATT and CDR2 SNEGSKA (reference sequence). The CDR3 has 14 amino acids. CDR3 residues: CSAKTGNTPGGYTF. The CDR3 DNA sequence: TGCAGTGCTAAGACAGGGAACACACCTGGTGGCTACACCTTC.

This chain connects TRBV29-1 to TRBJ2-5; D gene ambiguous. The germline V and J ends were trimmed by 4 bases and 5 bases, with 11 bases remaining between them. This CDR3 spans 12 amino acids. Germline V gene sequence: CDR1 SQVTM, CDR2 ANQGSEA. Here the CDR3 DNA reads TGCAGCGTTGTAATCAGGCCTGAGACCCAGTACTTC. This gives the protein CSVVIRPETQYF.

This clonotype was detected a few times. The CDR3 loop is CASSPRDGRSGNTIYF. The DNA of the CDR3 is TGTGCCAGCTCACCCCGGGACGGACGCTCTGGAAACACCATATATTTT. The chain carries TRBV18 and TRBJ1-3; the D gene is possibly TRBD1 (5 bases). CDR3 length equals 16 residues. Looked up from germline, CDR1 is KGHSH and CDR2 is LQKENI. V was trimmed by 3 bases and J by 0 bases, leaving 12 bases between them.

The chain combines TRBV15 with TRBJ2-1; TRBD2 matches at 8 bases. Germline CDR1 LNHNV, CDR2 YYDKDF (reference sequence). Losses at the gene ends were 0 bases for V and 5 bases for J; bases not matched to a gene: 3. CDR3 length equals 15 residues. In nucleotides, the CDR3 is TGTGCCACCAGCAGAGATCTAGCGGGTAACAATGAGCAGTTCTTC. Protein product: CATSRDLAGNNEQFF.

This clonotype was observed many times. The chain employs TRBV28 and TRBJ1-2; 7 nucleotides agree with TRBD1. V lost 6 bases and J lost 5; bases outside the gene matches: 9. The V gene's germline CDR1 is MDHEN and CDR2 SYDVKM. CDR3 length: 14 amino acids. CDR3 sequence (DNA): TGTGCCAGCAGCACCGGGACAGTCTTTTATGGCTACACCTTC. It codes for CASSTGTVFYGYTF.

The gene calls are TRBV5-1 and TRBJ2-7; a weak D match, TRBD2 (5 bases). Germline V gene lookup returns CDR1 SGHRS and CDR2 YFSETQ. Trimming pared 3 bases from V and 2 bases from J, leaving 9 bases between. The CDR3 extends over 13 amino acids. Here the CDR3 reads CASSYRGAYEQYF. DNA of the CDR3: TGCGCCAGCAGCTACCGGGGAGCCTACGAGCAGTACTTC.

The chain joins TRBV5-4 to TRBJ1-1; possibly TRBD1 for D (6 bases). Trimming stripped 0 bases from V and 11 bases from J, with 11 bases between. The V gene's germline CDR1 is SGHNT and CDR2 YYREEE (reference sequence). CDR3 length: 12 residues. As DNA, the CDR3 is TGTGCCAGCAGCTTGGATTGGGACACGGCTTTCTTT. Its protein product is CASSLDWDTAFF. Full variable domain (missing parts from reference TRBV5-4 and TRBJ1-1): ETGVTQSPTHLIKTRGQQVTLRCSSQSGHNTVSWYQQALGQGPQFIFQYYREEENGRGNFPPRFSGLQFPNYSSELNVNALELDDSALYLCASSLDWDTAFFGQGTRLTVV.

The count of this clonotype is one. The chain employs TRBV28 and TRBJ2-2, with D unresolved. The CDR3 length is 14 residues. Germline values: CDR1 MDHEN, CDR2 SYDVKM. V lost 3 bases to trimming and J lost 7 bases, with 12 bases between them. The CDR3 bases are TGTGCCAGCAGTTTCGGACCAGGAGTCGGGGAGCTGTTTTTT. This translates into CASSFGPGVGELFF.

The chain combines TRBV12-3 or TRBV12-4 with TRBJ1-2, with D tentatively TRBD1 (6 bases). The length of the CDR3 is 16 residues. The V end lost 5 bases, the J end lost 4 bases, and 20 bases lay between the germline ends. For the CDR3, the DNA is TGTGCCAGCAGTACTCGTCCGGGGGCGCGGGGCTATGGCTACACCTTC. This gives the protein CASSTRPGARGYGYTF.

This chain links TRBV28 with TRBJ2-3; D may match TRBD1 or TRBD2 (5 bases each). Trimming pared 1 base from V and 3 bases from J, leaving 14 bases between. Germline V CDR1 and CDR2: MDHEN, SYDVKM. The CDR3 totals 16 residues. The CDR3 region is CASSLSPGTWTDTQYF. CDR3 nucleotides: TGTGCCAGCAGTTTATCCCCAGGGACGTGGACAGATACGCAGTATTTT.